A selection of T cell receptor beta chains follows, all from one sample in a study of beta chain features in type 1 diabetes. TCRdb keeps only in-frame clones here, not all; method: immunoSEQ multiplex PCR. The sample includes a few hundred thousand clones, around 12% of them seen just once. Specimen: naive CD4+ T cells from blood. These receptors were obtained from a woman younger than 35 with type 1 diabetes. Both conserved end residues are part of each CDR3. The order of the fields is clone size, V gene, J gene, D gene, CDR3 length, CDR3 DNA, CDR3 protein. D genes are given only for firm matches. Not all rows give a size; the values are once, few, many and, for expanded clones, a class.

-,TRBV5-1,TRBJ2-6,TRBD1,17,TGCGCCAGCACCTCCGGGACAGGGGCAACTGGGGCCAACGTCCTGACTTTC,CASTSGTGATGANVLTF
few,TRBV4-3,TRBJ2-1,-,15,TGCGCCAGCAGCCAAGCGGTTAGCTCCTACAATGAGCAGTTCTTC,CASSQAVSSYNEQFF
few,TRBV2,TRBJ2-3,-,12,TGTGCCAGCAGGGCGGTCACAGATACGCAGTATTTT,CASRAVTDTQYF
few,TRBV28,TRBJ2-3,-,16,TGTGCCAGCAGTTCCACTGGGGGAGGATATTTGCATACGCAGTATTTT,CASSSTGGGYLHTQYF
-,TRBV6-6,TRBJ1-6,-,14,TGTGCCAGCAGGCAGGGGTCAAATAATTCACCCCTCCACTTT,CASRQGSNNSPLHF
-,TRBV29-1,TRBJ1-4,TRBD1,14,TGCAGCGTTCCAAACGGGGCAGGGGGTGAAAAACTGTTTTTT,CSVPNGAGGEKLFF
-,TRBV9,TRBJ2-2,-,15,TGTGCCAGCAGCGTCAGGGTTGCGAACACCGGGGAGCTGTTTTTT,CASSVRVANTGELFF
few,TRBV28,TRBJ2-3,TRBD1,13,TGTGCCAGCCAATTCGGACAGGCAGGGGCGCAGTATTTT,CASQFGQAGAQYF
-,TRBV7-2,TRBJ2-1,-,12,TGTGCCAGCAGCTCGGCCCGGGGGGAGCAGTTCTTC,CASSSARGEQFF
-,TRBV5-1,TRBJ1-1,-,15,TGCGCCAGCAGCTTGGTTGGGGGGGCGCAGACTGAAGCTTTCTTT,CASSLVGGAQTEAFF
-,TRBV5-1,TRBJ2-7,TRBD1,15,TGCGCCAGCAGCTTGGGGACAGGTTTTGCGTACGAGCAGTACTTC,CASSLGTGFAYEQYF
few,TRBV1,TRBJ1-6,-,13,TGCACCAGCAGCCAGACAGGGGTTTCACCCCTCCACTTT,CTSSQTGVSPLHF
few,TRBV29-1,TRBJ2-7,TRBD1,14,TGCAGCGTGGCCCCCGGGACAGGGGAATACGAGCAGTACTTC,CSVAPGTGEYEQYF
few,TRBV30,TRBJ1-5,-,14,TGTGCCTGGAGGGAAACAGGGTTGGGTCAGCCCCAGCATTTT,CAWRETGLGQPQHF
few,TRBV7-9,TRBJ1-5,-,12,TGTGCCAGCAGCCCCCCCACAGGGCCCCAGCATTTT,CASSPPTGPQHF
few,TRBV5-1,TRBJ1-5,-,15,TGCGCCAGCAGCCCGTCCGCAGGCCCCAATCAGCCCCAGCATTTT,CASSPSAGPNQPQHF
-,TRBV7-2,TRBJ2-7,TRBD2,16,TGTGCCAGCAGCCCAGCCAACAGCGGGGGGCTATACGAGCAGTACTTC,CASSPANSGGLYEQYF
few,TRBV14,TRBJ2-6,-,15,TGTGCCAGCAGCCTTGAGGGTTGGGGGGCCAACGTCCTGACTTTC,CASSLEGWGANVLTF
few,TRBV5-1,TRBJ2-4,TRBD1,14,TGCGCCAGCAGCTTGGGAGACAGGGGCAACATTCAGTACTTC,CASSLGDRGNIQYF
few,TRBV25-1,TRBJ1-6,-,14,TGTGCCAGCAGTGTCGGGACCTATAATTCACCCCTCCACTTT,CASSVGTYNSPLHF
-,TRBV4-3,TRBJ2-1,-,15,TGCGCCAGCAGCCAAGAAGGCGGGGGCTACGGGGAGCAGTTCTTC,CASSQEGGGYGEQFF
-,TRBV21-1,TRBJ2-7,-,15,TGTGCCAGCAGCAACCCGGGACAGCGGACCTACGAGCAGTACTTC,CASSNPGQRTYEQYF
-,TRBV7-9,TRBJ1-5,-,16,TGTGCCAGCAGCTTAGAAACAGGGAAAGGTAATCAGCCCCAGCATTTT,CASSLETGKGNQPQHF
-,TRBV6-6,TRBJ2-2,TRBD2,14,TGTGCCAGCAGTGGGAGGGCCCCCACCGGGGAGCTGTTTTTT,CASSGRAPTGELFF
few,TRBV25-1,TRBJ1-1,-,13,TGTGCCAGCAGGGAGGGGAGGGCCACTGAAGCTTTCTTT,CASREGRATEAFF
few,TRBV2,TRBJ2-7,-,11,TGTGCCAGCAGCGGGCAGGGTATGCTGTACTTC,CASSGQGMLYF
few,TRBV9,TRBJ1-4,-,15,TGTGCCAGCAGCGTAGATTCAGGGATAAATGAAAAACTGTTTTTT,CASSVDSGINEKLFF
few,TRBV6-6,TRBJ1-6,-,13,TGTGCCAGCAGCATCGGCGGAAATTCACCCCTCCACTTT,CASSIGGNSPLHF
-,TRBV2,TRBJ2-7,-,11,TGTGCCACCCTAGACTCCTACGAGCAGTACTTC,CATLDSYEQYF
few,TRBV29-1,TRBJ1-1,-,14,TGCAGCGTGACGGCGGATACGATGAACACTGAAGCTTTCTTT,CSVTADTMNTEAFF
-,TRBV7-9,TRBJ2-2,-,10,TGTGCCAGCAGCTTACAAGAGCTGTTTTTT,CASSLQELFF
few,TRBV7-9,TRBJ2-7,TRBD1,16,TGTGCCAGCAGCACGACAGGGACACCGGAGACCTACGAGCAGTACTTC,CASSTTGTPETYEQYF
-,TRBV6-5,TRBJ1-1,TRBD1,13,TGTGCCAGCAACGACAGGGTTGGGGCTGAAGCTTTCTTT,CASNDRVGAEAFF
-,TRBV28,TRBJ1-1,-,13,TGTGCCAGCAGTTTTTCGGGGGGGACTGAAGCTTTCTTT,CASSFSGGTEAFF
few,TRBV11-2,TRBJ2-7,-,16,TGTGCCAGCAGCTTATTCAGAGGCGGTCCCGAGTACGAGCAGTACTTC,CASSLFRGGPEYEQYF
few,TRBV29-1,TRBJ2-7,-,13,TGCAGCGCTCTGCTGACAGGACCGTACGAGCAGTACTTC,CSALLTGPYEQYF
-,TRBV5-1,TRBJ2-5,TRBD1,14,TGCGCCAGCAGCTTGGTAACAGGGGGAGAGACCCAGTACTTC,CASSLVTGGETQYF
-,TRBV29-1,TRBJ1-5,-,12,TGCAGCGTTGGGGCAGGTGATCAGCCCCAGCATTTT,CSVGAGDQPQHF
-,TRBV19,TRBJ1-3,TRBD1,14,TGTGCCACCATCAGGGACAGGGTCGGAAACACCATATATTTT,CATIRDRVGNTIYF